A single sample gave rise to the 16 T cell receptor beta chains below, sequenced in a study of blood T cell repertoires in COVID-19. Data came from immunoSEQ multiplex PCR; TCRdb stores just in-frame clones and leaves some out. The sample lists fewer than 300,000 clones; roughly 80% were seen once. The sample consisted of PBMCs or T cells enriched from blood (not recorded which). The receptors shown here come from a man aged 40-50 years who had been exposed to COVID-19.

V and J are TRBV30 and TRBJ2-1, with 12 bases that match TRBD1. Germline loops: CDR1 GTSNPN, CDR2 SVGIG (reference sequence). The CDR3 length is 12 residues. Trimming took 8 bases from V and 12 from J; bases not matched to a gene: 8. CDR3 sequence (DNA): TGTGCCGGGACAGGGGGCTTCTCTGGGCAGTTCTTC. This encodes CAGTGGFSGQFF.

The chain joins TRBV11-2 to TRBJ2-7; D is unresolved. The CDR3 totals 15 residues. V dropped 6 bases and J dropped 0 bases, with 15 bases sitting between them. Per germline, CDR1 SGHAT and CDR2 FQNNGV. The CDR3 loop is CASREDTSSSYEQYF. The CDR3 nucleotides are TGTGCCAGCAGAGAAGACACCTCAAGCTCCTACGAGCAGTACTTC.

The CDR3 bases are TGTGCCACCGGAGGGAACACAGATACGCAGTATTTT. This gives the protein CATGGNTDTQYF. The chain is built from TRBV15 and TRBJ2-3, with D possibly TRBD2 on 6 matching bases. Trimming removed 8 bases from V and 2 bases from J, with 8 bases in between. The germline CDR1 and CDR2 sequences are LNHNV and YYDKDF (reference sequence). The CDR3 is made up of 12 amino acids.

This chain's CDR3 is CASSGPSGWGEKLFF. Written as DNA, the CDR3 is TGCGCCAGCAGCGGACCCTCGGGGTGGGGTGAAAAACTGTTTTTT. V gene TRBV5-1 combines with J gene TRBJ1-4; D gene unclear. Germline V gene sequence: CDR1 SGHRS, CDR2 YFSETQ. Trimming took off 4 bases at V and 7 bases at J, with 17 bases between the two ends. This CDR3 contains 15 residues. Full variable domain (missing parts from reference TRBV5-1 and TRBJ1-4): KAGVTQTPRYLIKTRGQQVTLSCSPISGHRSVSWYQQTPGQGLQFLFEYFSETQRNKGNFPGRFSGRQFSNSRSEMNVSTLELGDSALYLCASSGPSGWGEKLFFGSGTQLSVL.

The chain links TRBV3-1 (or the pseudogene TRBV3-2) to TRBJ1-5; D is unresolved. The CDR3 consists of 18 residues. V lost 1 base and J 0 bases, leaving 16 bases between the germline ends. Germline V gene lookup returns CDR1 LGHDT and CDR2 YNNKEL (reference sequence). The CDR3 here is CASSQGRDLRYSNQPQHF. CDR3 in DNA: TGTGCCAGCAGCCAAGGGCGGGATCTGCGGTATAGCAATCAGCCCCAGCATTTT.

This clone was detected once. This chain uses TRBV7-6 with TRBJ2-7; 8 nucleotides align to TRBD1. The J segment lost 3 bases and the V segment lost 4 bases, leaving 14 bases of the junction unmatched. Germline loops: CDR1 SGHVS, CDR2 FNYEAQ. This CDR3 comprises 17 residues. The CDR3 nucleotides read TGTGCCAGCAGCTCAAGACCGACAGGGGCCACCATCTACGAGCAGTACTTC. Translating it yields CASSSRPTGATIYEQYF.

The J gene is TRBJ2-3, the V gene TRBV29-1; 9 bases are shared with TRBD2. This CDR3 contains 12 residues. Losses at the gene ends were 8 bases for V and 4 bases for J; bases not matched to a gene: 4. The V gene's germline CDR1 is SQVTM and CDR2 ANQGSEA. The CDR3 is CSLSGGSDTQYF. The CDR3 coding sequence is TGCAGCCTAAGCGGGGGGTCAGATACGCAGTATTTT.

The rearrangement joins TRBV14 to TRBJ2-5; D might be TRBD1 (5 bases). The CDR3 sequence is 15 residues long. Per germline, CDR1 SGHDN and CDR2 FVKESK. Trimming left V 4 bases short and J 0 bases short, with 12 bases between. CDR3 residues: CASSRGEVYQETQYF. The CDR3 nucleotides are TGTGCCAGCAGCCGGGGCGAGGTCTACCAAGAGACCCAGTACTTC.

This clone was recorded only once. The chain is built from TRBV7-9 and TRBJ1-5, with D maybe TRBD1 (5 bases). Trimming stripped 8 bases from V and 3 bases from J, with 8 bases between. CDR3 length: 12 residues. In germline, CDR1 is SEHNR, CDR2 FQNEAQ (reference sequence). This chain's CDR3 is CASAGLNQPQHF. The CDR3 DNA follows: TGTGCCAGCGCGGGGCTCAATCAGCCCCAGCATTTT.

In its sample, this clone was seen a few times. The chain combines TRBV10-3 with TRBJ1-1, with a weak D call TRBD1 (5 bases). Per germline, CDR1 ENHRY and CDR2 SYGVKD. The CDR3 totals 11 residues. With 10 bases removed from V and 7 bases from J, the gap between germline ends came to 13 bases. The CDR3 bases are TGTGCCACCAGGACGGACAATGAAGCTTTCTTT. It yields the protein CATRTDNEAFF.

At least ten counts were recorded for this clone. The rearrangement links TRBV19 to TRBJ1-5; 9 bases are shared with TRBD1. There are 14 residues in the CDR3. The germline V gene has CDR1 LNHDA and CDR2 SQIVND (reference sequence). V dropped 6 bases and J dropped 3; count of bases not matched to a gene: 3. The CDR3 protein is CASRDRGHNQPQHF. CDR3 coding DNA: TGTGCCAGTAGGGACAGGGGTCACAATCAGCCCCAGCATTTT.

In its sample, this clone was seen a few times. The chain has TRBV7-8 and TRBJ1-4, with D perhaps matching TRBD1 (5 bases). The V end was cut by 4 bases, the J end by 6 bases, with 27 bases between. Per the germline V gene, CDR1 is SGHVS and CDR2 is FQNEAQ. This CDR3 spans 19 amino acids. CDR3 protein: CASSSPSSDSRGVYEKLFF. The CDR3 DNA sequence: TGTGCCAGCAGCTCCCCGTCCTCCGACAGCCGGGGGGTGTATGAAAAACTGTTTTTT.

This chain joins TRBV6-5 and TRBJ1-1; a weak D match, TRBD1 (5 bases). CDR3 size: 15 residues. The V end lost 7 bases, the J end lost 3 bases, and 18 bases lay between the germline ends. Germline V gives CDR1 MNHEY, CDR2 SVGAGI. CDR3 bases: TGTGCCAGCACCATACGGGCAGGGCCGGACACTGAAGCTTTCTTT. Amino acid sequence: CASTIRAGPDTEAFF.

V gene TRBV7-2 combines with J gene TRBJ1-5; D is undetermined. Trimming removed 5 bases from V and 7 bases from J, with 12 bases in between. Germline values: CDR1 SGHTA, CDR2 FQGNSA. This CDR3 contains 13 residues. CDR3 nucleotides: TGTGCCAGCAGCCTCCACCGGGTACAGCCCCAGCATTTT. Translated, it gives CASSLHRVQPQHF.

The V call is TRBV19, the J call TRBJ2-3, with 9 nucleotides matching TRBD1. V was clipped by 5 bases and J by 5 bases; unmatched bases: 11. This CDR3 region has 16 residues. The V gene's germline CDR1 is LNHDA and CDR2 SQIVND (reference sequence). CDR3 residues: CASSFPRDRVLDTQYF. For the CDR3, the DNA is TGTGCCAGTAGTTTCCCCCGGGACAGGGTTTTAGATACGCAGTATTTT.

This chain uses TRBV19 with TRBJ1-1, with a tentative D call TRBD1 (5 bases). The CDR3 extends over 16 amino acids. The ends were cut back, 2 bases at V and 5 bases at J, with 18 bases in the middle. The V gene's germline CDR1 is LNHDA and CDR2 SQIVND (reference sequence). CDR3 amino acids: CASSIIRVGRWTEAFF. Written as DNA, the CDR3 is TGTGCCAGTAGTATAATCAGGGTCGGTCGGTGGACTGAAGCTTTCTTT.